A single sample gave rise to the 20 T cell receptor beta chains below, sequenced in a study of blood T cell repertoires in COVID-19. TCRdb's copy holds only in-frame clones and misses some; the assay was immunoSEQ multiplex PCR. The table records roughly 88,000 clones, more than 80% of them present only once. The sequencing sample was made of peripheral blood. All receptors derive from a woman older than 75 with acute or convalescent COVID-19.

The sample holds a few counts of this clone. The chain's CDR3 is CASKGETGFGSPLHF. As DNA, the CDR3 is TGTGCCAGTAAGGGAGAAACAGGGTTTGGTTCACCCCTCCACTTT. V is TRBV19 and J is TRBJ1-6, with a tentative D call TRBD1 (6 bases). The CDR3 spans 15 residues. V was trimmed by 7 bases and J by 9 bases, leaving 19 bases between them. Germline V lookup: CDR1 LNHDA, CDR2 SQIVND (reference sequence).

This clone came up a few times. The rearrangement joins TRBV7-2 to TRBJ1-1, with unresolved D. The length of the CDR3 is 14 residues. Trimming shortened V by 2 bases and J by 3 bases, and 10 bases separated the two germline ends. Germline V gives CDR1 SGHTA, CDR2 FQGNSA. CDR3 protein: CASSLSRRDTEAFF. CDR3 nucleotides: TGTGCCAGCAGCTTATCCCGGCGGGACACTGAAGCTTTCTTT.

CDR3 DNA sequence: TGCGCCAGCAGCCCGGGCGCCGGGACAGACCTTAACACTGAAGCTTTCTTT. This encodes CASSPGAGTDLNTEAFF. V and J are TRBV5-1 and TRBJ1-1; 7 nucleotides agree with TRBD1. The germline CDR1 and CDR2 sequences are SGHRS and YFSETQ. The V and J ends lost 4 bases and 2 bases, in that order; junction bases with no gene match: 14. This CDR3 has 17 residues. Full variable domain (outside the CDR3, taken from reference TRBV5-1 and TRBJ1-1): KAGVTQTPRYLIKTRGQQVTLSCSPISGHRSVSWYQQTPGQGLQFLFEYFSETQRNKGNFPGRFSGRQFSNSRSEMNVSTLELGDSALYLCASSPGAGTDLNTEAFFGQGTRLTVV.

This chain joins TRBV24-1 and TRBJ2-3, with TRBD1 as a possible D gene (6 bases). With 1 base removed from V and 0 bases from J, the gap between germline ends came to 13 bases. CDR1 is KGHDR, CDR2 SFDVKD, per germline. The CDR3 is 17 amino acids. The DNA for the CDR3 is TGTGCCACCAGTGATTTAGGGGGTGGGCCCAGCACAGATACGCAGTATTTT. Its translation: CATSDLGGGPSTDTQYF.

The chain joins TRBV28 to TRBJ2-2, with a possible D match to TRBD1 (6 bases). Trimming cost V 3 bases and J 7 bases, with 18 bases left between them. This CDR3 region has 16 residues. The germline gives CDR1 MDHEN, CDR2 SYDVKM. CDR3 protein: CASSFSSRGFGGELFF. CDR3 sequence (DNA): TGTGCCAGCAGTTTCTCAAGCAGGGGCTTCGGCGGGGAGCTGTTTTTT. Using reference TRBV28 and TRBJ2-2 for the parts outside the CDR3, the full variable domain is DVKVTQSSRYLVKRTGEKVFLECVQDMDHENMFWYRQDPGLGLRLIYFSYDVKMKEKGDIPEGYSVSREKKERFSLILESASTNQTSMYLCASSFSSRGFGGELFFGEGSRLTVL.

V gene TRBV18 combines with J gene TRBJ1-4; no clear D gene. This CDR3 is 14 amino acids long. Per the germline V gene, CDR1 is KGHSH and CDR2 is LQKENI. With 2 bases removed from V and 5 bases from J, the gap between germline ends came to 9 bases. This chain's CDR3 is CASSPGSQNEKLFF. In nucleotides, the CDR3 is TGTGCCAGCTCACCAGGGAGCCAAAATGAAAAACTGTTTTTT.

This clone was found once. V gene TRBV5-1 combines with J gene TRBJ1-6; D possibly corresponds to TRBD1 (5 bases). CDR3 length: 16 amino acids. Germline CDR1 is SGHRS and CDR2 is YFSETQ. V lost 4 bases and J lost 3, with 14 bases in between. The CDR3 is CASSLGAESYNSPLHF. CDR3 coding DNA: TGCGCCAGCAGCCTTGGGGCAGAGAGCTATAATTCACCCCTCCACTTT.

The V call is TRBV7-9, the J call TRBJ1-4, with D unresolved. V lost 5 bases, J lost 1 base, and 14 bases lay in between. The CDR3 contains 16 residues. The germline CDR1 and CDR2 sequences are SEHNR and FQNEAQ (reference sequence). The DNA of the CDR3 is TGTGCCAGCAGCCCTCGCGGGTCCGGAACTAATGAAAAACTGTTTTTT. As protein: CASSPRGSGTNEKLFF. Looking up the rest from reference TRBV7-9 and TRBJ1-4 gives the full variable domain: DTGVSQNPRHKITKRGQNVTFRCDPISEHNRLYWYRQTLGQGPEFLTYFQNEAQLEKSRLLSDRFSAERPKGSFSTLEIQRTEQGDSAMYLCASSPRGSGTNEKLFFGSGTQLSVL.

This chain uses TRBV19 with TRBJ1-6; D might be TRBD1 (5 bases). V lost 5 bases and J lost 0, with 14 bases in between. The V gene's germline CDR1 is LNHDA and CDR2 SQIVND (reference sequence). The CDR3 is 17 amino acids. The CDR3 here is CASSDSQGSSYNSPLHF. Written as DNA, the CDR3 is TGTGCCAGTAGTGACTCTCAGGGTAGCTCCTATAATTCACCCCTCCACTTT.

This clone was seen a few times. J is TRBJ2-7 and V is TRBV7-9; 7 nucleotides align to TRBD1. Per the germline V gene, CDR1 is SEHNR and CDR2 is FQNEAQ (reference sequence). The ends lost 5 bases at V and 3 bases at J; junction bases unmatched: 7. This CDR3 has 14 amino acids. The chain's CDR3 is CASSARQGHYEQYF. The CDR3 bases are TGTGCCAGCAGCGCAAGACAGGGCCACTACGAGCAGTACTTC.

This rearrangement joins TRBV5-8 to TRBJ2-7; 7 bases match TRBD1. V was clipped by 0 bases and J by 5 bases; unmatched bases: 8. Germline V gene lookup returns CDR1 SGHTS and CDR2 YDEGEE. This CDR3 region has 15 residues. The CDR3 here is CASSLVGTVPHEQYF. DNA of the CDR3: TGTGCCAGCAGCTTGGTGGGGACAGTCCCCCACGAGCAGTACTTC. Combining the CDR3 with reference TRBV5-8 and TRBJ2-7 gives the whole variable domain EAGVTQSPTHLIKTRGQQATLRCSPISGHTSVYWYQQALGLGLQFLLWYDEGEERNRGNFPPRFSGRQFPNYSSELNVNALELEDSALYLCASSLVGTVPHEQYFGPGTRLTVT.

In its sample, this clone was seen once. The DNA for the CDR3 is TGCGCCAGCAGTGAGCCCAGGGGTGCGGGGGCCCTCGGCACAGATACGCAGTATTTT. This sequence encodes CASSEPRGAGALGTDTQYF. The chain links TRBV10-2 to TRBJ2-3; a possible D gene is TRBD2 (7 bases). The V gene lost 2 bases and the J gene lost 1 base, with 22 bases spanning the gap. CDR3 length equals 19 residues. Germline CDR1 reads WSHSY; CDR2 reads SAAADI.

As for this clone: This sample includes further DNA sequences coding for the same CDR3. The rearrangement uses TRBV9 and TRBJ2-3; 14 nucleotides match TRBD2. The CDR3 extends over 19 amino acids. After removal of 4 bases from V and 0 bases from J, the junction contained 10 bases not matched to a gene. CDR1 and CDR2 from the germline V gene are SGDLS and YYNGEE. The CDR3 nucleotides are TGTGCCAGCAGCCCTGGACTAGCGGGGGGCCACTCAAGCACAGATACGCAGTATTTT. It yields the protein CASSPGLAGGHSSTDTQYF.

The rearrangement uses TRBV11-3 and TRBJ2-7; D is unresolved. The CDR3 has 11 residues. Germline V CDR1 and CDR2: SGHNT, YENEEA. Trimming took 4 bases from V and 4 from J, leaving 5 bases between them. The CDR3 loop is CASSSGYEQYF. CDR3 coding DNA: TGTGCCAGCAGCTCAGGATACGAGCAGTACTTC.

This chain uses TRBV10-2 with TRBJ2-2; TRBD1 is a possible D gene (5 bases). V was trimmed by 7 bases and J by 0 bases, leaving 9 bases between them. The germline gives CDR1 WSHSY, CDR2 SAAADI. The CDR3 consists of 14 residues. CDR3 nucleotide sequence: TGCGCCAGCAACCAGGGATCGAACACCGGGGAGCTGTTTTTT. The encoded protein is CASNQGSNTGELFF.

This chain connects TRBV5-1 to TRBJ2-2, with D maybe TRBD2 (7 bases). Between the trimmed V and J ends, which lost 0 bases and 4 bases, there was a span of 13 bases. The CDR3 sequence is 16 residues long. From germline, CDR1 is SGHRS and CDR2 YFSETQ. DNA for the CDR3: TGCGCCAGCAGCTTGGTCGGGGGGCCAGGCACCGGGGAGCTGTTTTTT. Protein product: CASSLVGGPGTGELFF.

The V and J genes are TRBV28 and TRBJ2-1; D is possibly TRBD2 (6 bases). The CDR3 spans 14 residues. Trimming removed 8 bases at V and 0 bases at J, with 11 bases between. Germline loops: CDR1 MDHEN, CDR2 SYDVKM. CDR3 nucleotide sequence: TGTGCCAGCTCTAGCGTCAGCTCCTACAATGAGCAGTTCTTC. Its protein is CASSSVSSYNEQFF.

CDR3 DNA sequence: TGTGCCAGTAGTATCCCGGGACAGGGGCGGTACGAGCAGTACTTC. Protein: CASSIPGQGRYEQYF. The chain combines TRBV19 with TRBJ2-7, with 10 positions matching TRBD1. Trimming cost V 3 bases and J 4 bases; bases outside gene matches: 6. The CDR3 spans 15 residues. CDR1 is LNHDA and CDR2 is SQIVND in the germline V gene (reference sequence).

This chain connects TRBV7-2 to TRBJ2-7; 7 nucleotides match TRBD1. Germline V gene data show CDR1 as SGHTA and CDR2 as FQGNSA. Trimming removed 5 bases from V and 4 bases from J; junction bases left unmatched: 11. This CDR3 contains 15 residues. The CDR3 protein is CASSRVEGGRYEQYF. CDR3 DNA sequence: TGTGCCAGCAGCAGGGTGGAAGGGGGCCGTTACGAGCAGTACTTC.

This chain links TRBV28 with TRBJ2-3; 10 bases match TRBD2. CDR1 is MDHEN and CDR2 is SYDVKM in the germline V gene. Trimming cost V 5 bases and J 4 bases; bases outside gene matches: 3. This CDR3 comprises 14 residues. CDR3 nucleotide sequence: TGTGCCAGCAGTAGCGGGGGGGTCCCAGATACGCAGTATTTT. It is translated as CASSSGGVPDTQYF.